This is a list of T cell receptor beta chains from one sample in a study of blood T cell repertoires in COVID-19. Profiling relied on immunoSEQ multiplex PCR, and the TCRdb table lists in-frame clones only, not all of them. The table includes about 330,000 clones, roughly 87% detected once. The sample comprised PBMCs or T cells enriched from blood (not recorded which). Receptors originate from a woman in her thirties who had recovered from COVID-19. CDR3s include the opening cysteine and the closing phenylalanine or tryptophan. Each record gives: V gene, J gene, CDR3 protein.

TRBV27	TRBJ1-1	CASSLSATAVMNTEAFF
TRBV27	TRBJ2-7	CASSLVSSYEQYF
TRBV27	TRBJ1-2	CASSSLGGADYGYTF
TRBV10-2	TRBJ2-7	CASRWDRGYEQYF
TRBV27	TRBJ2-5	CASSLVAGGQETQYF
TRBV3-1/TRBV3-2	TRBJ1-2	CASSHGTGVNYGYTF
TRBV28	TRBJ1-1	CASSLGLGTGATEAFF
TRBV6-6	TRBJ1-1	CASSPGRGLEAFF
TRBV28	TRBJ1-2	CASSTFSGFVGYGYTF
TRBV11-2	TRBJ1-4	CASSLITGVNEKLFF
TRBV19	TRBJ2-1	CASSGGGLFF
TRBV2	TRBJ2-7	CASRGGGTGSSYEQYF
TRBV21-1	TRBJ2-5	CASSIPFHHLPQETQYF
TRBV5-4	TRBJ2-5	CASSRRTSGIQETQYF
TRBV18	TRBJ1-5	CASSPPGNLGRQPQHF
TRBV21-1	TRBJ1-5	CASSKVGRAGQGTDQPQHF
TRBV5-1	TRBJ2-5	CASSLGRHQETQYF
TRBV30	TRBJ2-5	CAWSRTTALWEETQYF
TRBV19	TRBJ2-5	CASSKRGTGLEQETQYF
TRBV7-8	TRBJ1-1	CASSSHPGGGTEAFF
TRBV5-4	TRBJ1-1	CASSFRDSTEAFF
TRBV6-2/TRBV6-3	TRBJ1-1	CASSLQGVENTEAFF
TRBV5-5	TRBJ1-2	CASSWTGTDGYTF
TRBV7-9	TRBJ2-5	CASSLKDRVQETQYF
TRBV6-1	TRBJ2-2	CASSEGGPNTGELFF
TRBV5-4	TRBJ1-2	CASTDRAQGYTF
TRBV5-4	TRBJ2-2	CASSKGLAEPNTGELFF
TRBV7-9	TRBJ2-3	CASSQLPGQGSDTQYF
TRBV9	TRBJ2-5	CASSVGDLLKETQYF
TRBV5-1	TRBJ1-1	CASSLVIGAQNTEAFF
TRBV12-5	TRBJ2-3	CASGFSGANGVTDTQYF
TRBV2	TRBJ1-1	CASTKTATMNTEAFF
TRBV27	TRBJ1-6	CASSSFNPGTINSPLHF
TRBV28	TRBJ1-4	CASSPRGGGEKLFF
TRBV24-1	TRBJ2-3	CATSVAGGSTDTQYF